The rows below give T cell receptor beta chains drawn from one sample of a study of shared clonotypes between healthy human individuals. The data were produced by immunoSEQ multiplex PCR, yet TCRdb's version contains in-frame clones alone and is incomplete. This sample carries roughly 480,000 clones, 65% to 80% of them seen once, and the ten largest clones take roughly 12%. Sample: PBMCs. All receptors derive from a woman aged 40 to 49 in good health. Some clones in this sample may be carry-over from other donors' samples. Each CDR3 is given with its conserved first and last residue. A D gene is named only where the DNA matches it firmly. Not every row has a clone size; where given, it reads once, few, many or a size class.

14 TRBJ1-1 . TRBV7-3 . TGTGCCAGCAGCTCTCGCAGGGGGAACACTGAAGCTTTCTTT CASSSRRGNTEAFF
13 TRBJ2-2 TRBD2 TRBV2 once TGTGCCACCGCGGGAGTTCGAACCGGGGAGCTGTTTTTT CATAGVRTGELFF
15 TRBJ2-7 TRBD2 TRBV7-2 . TGTGCCAGCAGCTCAGGGACTAGCGGGAGCTCCCTGGTAGCCTTC CASSSGTSGSSLVAF
15 TRBJ2-1 TRBD2 TRBV28 . TGTGCCAGCAGATGGCCGGGACTAGCGGTCAATGAGCAGTTCTTC CASRWPGLAVNEQFF
15 TRBJ2-7 TRBD2 TRBV19 few TGTGCCAGTAGTCCAGGTACTAGCGGTTCCTACGAGCAGTACTTC CASSPGTSGSYEQYF
14 TRBJ2-2 . TRBV19 . TGTGCCAGTAGTATAGACAGGGGGGCCGGGGAGCTGTTTTTT CASSIDRGAGELFF
13 TRBJ1-1 . TRBV30 few TGTGCCTGGAGTGGGACTGGGAACACTGAAGCTTTCTTT CAWSGTGNTEAFF
14 TRBJ1-4 . TRBV4-2 . TGTGCCAGCAACACAGGGAAGGGTAATGAAAAACTGTTTTTT CASNTGKGNEKLFF
14 TRBJ1-4 . TRBV5-1 . TGCGCCAGCAGCTTGGGGCAGGGTGGTGAAAAACTGTTTTTT CASSLGQGGEKLFF
15 TRBJ2-7 . TRBV5-6 . TGTGCCAGCAGCCACCTGAAGACAGGAAACTACGAGCAGTACTTC CASSHLKTGNYEQYF
13 TRBJ1-2 . TRBV28 . TGTGCCACCCTCGACGGACGAAACTATGGCTACACCTTC CATLDGRNYGYTF
16 TRBJ2-7 . TRBV11-2 once TGTGCCAGCAGCTTATTAAGAGGGGGAGGGTTCTACGAGCAGTACTTC CASSLLRGGGFYEQYF
16 TRBJ2-5 TRBD2 TRBV28 . TGTGCCAGCAGTTTAGGTCGGGAGGGCCCCCAAGAGACCCAGTACTTC CASSLGREGPQETQYF
15 TRBJ2-3 TRBD1 TRBV15 few TGTGCCACCAGCCCCGGGACAGGAAAAACAGATACGCAGTATTTT CATSPGTGKTDTQYF
15 TRBJ2-2 . TRBV6-1 . TGTGCCAGCAGCACACTAGTTACGAACACCGGGAAGCTGTTTTTT CASSTLVTNTGKLFF
12 TRBJ1-4 . TRBV28 . TGTGCCAGCAGTTGGACTAATGAAAAACTGTTTTTT CASSWTNEKLFF
15 TRBJ2-1 TRBD1 TRBV5-1 . TGCGCCAGCAGCTTGGTCGGCAGGGGGCTGGATGAGCAGTTCTTC CASSLVGRGLDEQFF
14 TRBJ2-7 . TRBV5-1 few TGCGCCAGCAGCTTGAGTCAGGGGCCCTACGAGCAGTACTTC CASSLSQGPYEQYF
14 TRBJ1-4 . TRBV27 . TGTGCCAGCAGTTTGGGACTAACTAATGAAAAACTGTTTTTT CASSLGLTNEKLFF
14 TRBJ2-5 . TRBV18 . TGTGCCAGCTCACCAGAGGGTTTCTCCGAGACCCAGTACTTC CASSPEGFSETQYF
16 TRBJ1-5 . TRBV21-1 . TGTGCCAGCAGCACCCCCGGACAGGGAAGCAATCAGCCCCAGCATTTT CASSTPGQGSNQPQHF
16 TRBJ2-6 . TRBV28 . TGTGCCAGCAGTTCGCCACGGAGTCTAGGGGCCAACGTCCTGACTTTC CASSSPRSLGANVLTF
14 TRBJ2-1 . TRBV6-6 . TGTGCCAGCAGCCACCCCGGGGCCTACAATGAGCAGTTCTTC CASSHPGAYNEQFF
17 TRBJ2-7 TRBD2 TRBV28 . TGTGCCAGCCCCCCGGTAGGGGGTCGGGAGGGAGCCTACGAGCAGTACTTC CASPPVGGREGAYEQYF
13 TRBJ1-1 . TRBV19 . TGTGCCAGTAGTATTACAGGACCTGTTGAAGCTTTCTTT CASSITGPVEAFF
14 TRBJ2-5 TRBD1 TRBV9 . TGTGCCAGCAGCTGGGGACAGGGAGACGAGACCCAGTACTTC CASSWGQGDETQYF
10 TRBJ2-5 . TRBV20-1 few TGCAGTGCTTCCGAAGAGACCCAGTACTTC CSASEETQYF